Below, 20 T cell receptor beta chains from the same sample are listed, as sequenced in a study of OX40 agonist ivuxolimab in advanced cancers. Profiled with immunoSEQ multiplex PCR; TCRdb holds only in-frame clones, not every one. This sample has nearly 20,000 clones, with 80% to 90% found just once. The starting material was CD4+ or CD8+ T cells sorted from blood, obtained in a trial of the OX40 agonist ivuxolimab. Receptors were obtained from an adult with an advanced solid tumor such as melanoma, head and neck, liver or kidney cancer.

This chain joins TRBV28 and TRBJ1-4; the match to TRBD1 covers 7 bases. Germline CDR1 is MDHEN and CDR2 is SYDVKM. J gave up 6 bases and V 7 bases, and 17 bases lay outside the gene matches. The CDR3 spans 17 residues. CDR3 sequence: CASNRGQGGAYYEKLFF. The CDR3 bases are TGTGCCAGCAATCGGGGCCAAGGGGGCGCGTACTATGAAAAACTGTTTTTT.

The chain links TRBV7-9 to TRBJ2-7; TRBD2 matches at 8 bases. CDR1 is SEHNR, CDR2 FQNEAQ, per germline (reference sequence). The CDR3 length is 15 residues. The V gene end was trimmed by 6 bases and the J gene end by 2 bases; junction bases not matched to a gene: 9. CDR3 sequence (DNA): TGTGCCAGCAGTTCCCTCGGTAGCGGGACCTACGAGCAGTACTTC. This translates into CASSSLGSGTYEQYF. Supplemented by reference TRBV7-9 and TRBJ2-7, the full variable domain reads DTGVSQNPRHKITKRGQNVTFRCDPISEHNRLYWYRQTLGQGPEFLTYFQNEAQLEKSRLLSDRFSAERPKGSFSTLEIQRTEQGDSAMYLCASSSLGSGTYEQYFGPGTRLTVT.

CDR3 protein: CASSLDDVGTEAFF. In nucleotides, the CDR3 is TGTGCCAGCAGCTTAGACGACGTGGGCACTGAAGCTTTCTTT. The J gene is TRBJ1-1, the V gene TRBV11-1; unclear D gene. Per the germline V gene, CDR1 is SGHAT and CDR2 is FQDESV (reference sequence). CDR3 length: 14 residues. Trimming stripped 1 base from V and 4 bases from J, with 10 bases between.

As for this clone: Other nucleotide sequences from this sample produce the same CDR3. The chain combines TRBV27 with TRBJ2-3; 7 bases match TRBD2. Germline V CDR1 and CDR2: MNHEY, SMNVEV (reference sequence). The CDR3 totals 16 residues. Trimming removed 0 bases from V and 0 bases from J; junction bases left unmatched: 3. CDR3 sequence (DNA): TGTGCCAGCAGTTTATCGCCTAGCGGTAGCACAGATACGCAGTATTTT. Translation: CASSLSPSGSTDTQYF.

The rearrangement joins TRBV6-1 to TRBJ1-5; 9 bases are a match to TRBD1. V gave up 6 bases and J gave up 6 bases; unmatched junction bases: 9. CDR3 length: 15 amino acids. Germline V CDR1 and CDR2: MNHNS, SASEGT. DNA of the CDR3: TGTGCCAGCAGAACAGGGACAGGGCTCGGTCAGCCCCAGCATTTT. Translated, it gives CASRTGTGLGQPQHF.

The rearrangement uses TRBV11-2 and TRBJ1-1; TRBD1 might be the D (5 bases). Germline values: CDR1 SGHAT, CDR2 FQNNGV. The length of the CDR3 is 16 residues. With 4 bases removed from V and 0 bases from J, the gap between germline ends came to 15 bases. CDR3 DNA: TGTGCCAGCAGCTGGGGACGGTTTGAAATGAACACTGAAGCTTTCTTT. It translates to CASSWGRFEMNTEAFF.

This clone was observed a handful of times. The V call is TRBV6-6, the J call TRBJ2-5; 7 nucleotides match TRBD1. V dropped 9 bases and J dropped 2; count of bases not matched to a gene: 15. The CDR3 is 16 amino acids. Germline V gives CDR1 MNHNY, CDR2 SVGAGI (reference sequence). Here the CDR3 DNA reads TGTGCCAGTGTCATCTCTTTGCCAGGGGGACAAGAGACCCAGTACTTC. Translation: CASVISLPGGQETQYF.

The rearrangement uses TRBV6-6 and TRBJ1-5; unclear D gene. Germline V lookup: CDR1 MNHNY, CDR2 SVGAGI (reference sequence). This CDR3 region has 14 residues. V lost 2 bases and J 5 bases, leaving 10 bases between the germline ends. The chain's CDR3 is CASSYGRSYQPQHF. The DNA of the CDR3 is TGTGCCAGCAGTTACGGTAGATCCTATCAGCCCCAGCATTTT.

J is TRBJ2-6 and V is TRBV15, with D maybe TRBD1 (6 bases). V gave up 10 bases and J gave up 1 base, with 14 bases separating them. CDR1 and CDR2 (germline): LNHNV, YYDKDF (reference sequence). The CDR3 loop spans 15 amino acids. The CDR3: CAIGSGQSGANVLTF. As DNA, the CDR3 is TGTGCCATCGGCTCCGGACAGTCTGGGGCCAACGTCCTGACTTTC.

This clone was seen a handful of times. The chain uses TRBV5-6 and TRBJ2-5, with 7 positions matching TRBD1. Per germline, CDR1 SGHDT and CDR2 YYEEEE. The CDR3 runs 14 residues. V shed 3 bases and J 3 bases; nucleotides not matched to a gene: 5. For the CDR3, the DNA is TGTGCCAGCAGCTCACAGGGGCAGGAAGAGACCCAGTACTTC. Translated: CASSSQGQEETQYF.

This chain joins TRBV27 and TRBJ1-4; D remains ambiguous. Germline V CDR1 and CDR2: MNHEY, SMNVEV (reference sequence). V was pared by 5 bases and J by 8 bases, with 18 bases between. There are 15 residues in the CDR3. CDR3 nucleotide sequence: TGTGCCAGCAGTCCGGACCAGGCCCCTAGAGAAAAACTGTTTTTT. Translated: CASSPDQAPREKLFF.

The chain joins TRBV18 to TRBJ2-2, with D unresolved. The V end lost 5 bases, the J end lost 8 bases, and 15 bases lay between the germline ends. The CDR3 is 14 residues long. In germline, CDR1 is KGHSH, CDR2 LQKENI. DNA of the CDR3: TGTGCCAGCTCAACCCCGGACGGCAATGGGGAGCTGTTTTTT. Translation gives CASSTPDGNGELFF.

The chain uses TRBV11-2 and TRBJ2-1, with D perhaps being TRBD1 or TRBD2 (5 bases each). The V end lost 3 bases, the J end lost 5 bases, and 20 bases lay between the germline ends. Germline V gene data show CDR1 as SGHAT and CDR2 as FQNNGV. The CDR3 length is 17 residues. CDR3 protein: CASSFSPPGPVDNEQFF. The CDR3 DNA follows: TGTGCCAGCAGCTTTTCCCCTCCGGGACCGGTGGACAATGAGCAGTTCTTC.

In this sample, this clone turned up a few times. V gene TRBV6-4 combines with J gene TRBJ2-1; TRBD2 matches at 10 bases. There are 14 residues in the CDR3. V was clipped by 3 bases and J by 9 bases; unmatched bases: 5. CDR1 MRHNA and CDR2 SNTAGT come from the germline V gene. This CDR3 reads CASSESGRAVEQFF. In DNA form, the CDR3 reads TGTGCCAGCAGTGAGAGCGGGAGGGCCGTTGAGCAGTTCTTC.

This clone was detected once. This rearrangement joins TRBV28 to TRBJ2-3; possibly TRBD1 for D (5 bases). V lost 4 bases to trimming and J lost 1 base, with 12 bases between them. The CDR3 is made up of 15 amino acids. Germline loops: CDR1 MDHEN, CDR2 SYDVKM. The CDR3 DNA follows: TGTGCCAGCAGTTACCAGTGGGGCGGCACAGATACGCAGTATTTT. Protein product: CASSYQWGGTDTQYF.

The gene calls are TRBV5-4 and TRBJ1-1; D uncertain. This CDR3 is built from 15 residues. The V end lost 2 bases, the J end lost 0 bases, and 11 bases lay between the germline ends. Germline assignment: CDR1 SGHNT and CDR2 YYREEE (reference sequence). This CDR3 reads CASSFGMLLNTEAFF. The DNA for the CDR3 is TGTGCCAGCAGCTTCGGGATGTTGTTGAACACTGAAGCTTTCTTT. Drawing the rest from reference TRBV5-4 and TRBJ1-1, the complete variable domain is ETGVTQSPTHLIKTRGQQVTLRCSSQSGHNTVSWYQQALGQGPQFIFQYYREEENGRGNFPPRFSGLQFPNYSSELNVNALELDDSALYLCASSFGMLLNTEAFFGQGTRLTVV.

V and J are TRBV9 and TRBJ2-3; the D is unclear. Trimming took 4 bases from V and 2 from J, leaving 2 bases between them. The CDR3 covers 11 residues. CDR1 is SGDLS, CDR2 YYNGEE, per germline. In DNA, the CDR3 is TGTGCCAGCAGCATCACAGATACGCAGTATTTT. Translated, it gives CASSITDTQYF. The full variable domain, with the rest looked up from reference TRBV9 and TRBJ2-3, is DSGVTQTPKHLITATGQRVTLRCSPRSGDLSVYWYQQSLDQGLQFLIQYYNGEERAKGNILERFSAQQFPDLHSELNLSSLELGDSALYFCASSITDTQYFGPGTRLTVL.

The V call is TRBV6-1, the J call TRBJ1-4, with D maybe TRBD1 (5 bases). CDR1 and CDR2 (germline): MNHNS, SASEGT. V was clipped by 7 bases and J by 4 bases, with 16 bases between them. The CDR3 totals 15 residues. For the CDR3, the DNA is TGTGCCAGCACCTCAACCCGACAGTATAATGAAAAACTGTTTTTT. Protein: CASTSTRQYNEKLFF.

Here the CDR3 DNA reads TGTGCCAGCACCCAGACAGGGAGCTCCTACGAGCAGTACTTC. It encodes CASTQTGSSYEQYF. The chain carries TRBV27 and TRBJ2-7; TRBD1 matches at 7 bases. Germline values: CDR1 MNHEY, CDR2 SMNVEV (reference sequence). CDR3 length equals 14 residues. The V and J ends lost 7 bases and 0 bases, in that order; junction bases with no gene match: 6.

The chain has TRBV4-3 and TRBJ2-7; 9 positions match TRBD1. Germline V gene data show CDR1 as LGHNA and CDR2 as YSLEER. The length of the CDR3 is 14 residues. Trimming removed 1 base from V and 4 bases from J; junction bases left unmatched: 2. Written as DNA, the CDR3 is TGCGCCAGCAGCCAAGGACAGGGGGATTACGAGCAGTACTTC. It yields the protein CASSQGQGDYEQYF.